One sample yielded the 24 T cell receptor beta chains listed below, sequenced in a study of graft-versus-host responses after intestinal transplantation. Clones were sequenced by immunoSEQ multiplex PCR, and TCRdb holds only the in-frame ones, with some missing. This table holds roughly 40,000 clones, around 92% found once. Sequencing was performed on PBMCs, taken around 280 days after transplant. The receptors were gathered from a human patient who received an intestinal transplant, so some T cells may come from the graft donor.

The rearrangement uses TRBV19 and TRBJ1-4; the D is unclear. The CDR3 consists of 13 residues. CDR1 is LNHDA and CDR2 is SQIVND in the germline V gene (reference sequence). Trimming took off 4 bases at V and 5 bases at J, with 8 bases between the two ends. The DNA of the CDR3 is TGTGCCAGTAGTACGGTCTTAAATGAAAAACTGTTTTTT. This sequence encodes CASSTVLNEKLFF.

The chain recombines TRBV7-9 with TRBJ2-5; no clear D gene. V was shortened by 5 bases and J by 5 bases, with 18 bases between the two germline ends. Germline V gene lookup returns CDR1 SEHNR and CDR2 FQNEAQ (reference sequence). The CDR3 is made up of 15 amino acids. CDR3: CASSPPGTVPETQYF. The CDR3 coding sequence is TGTGCCAGCAGCCCCCCAGGTACGGTCCCGGAGACCCAGTACTTC.

The chain uses TRBV5-6 and TRBJ2-2; no definite D call. This CDR3 comprises 14 residues. Trimming cost V 2 bases and J 3 bases, with 8 bases left between them. From germline, CDR1 is SGHDT and CDR2 YYEEEE. The CDR3 here is CASSFLSDTGELFF. CDR3 DNA sequence: TGTGCCAGCAGCTTTCTATCTGACACCGGGGAGCTGTTTTTT.

V is TRBV4-1 and J is TRBJ2-3; D gene ambiguous. The CDR3 sequence is 15 residues long. The ends were cut back, 1 base at V and 2 bases at J, with 10 bases in the middle. Germline V CDR1 and CDR2: MGHRA, YSYEKL. The CDR3 sequence: CASSQGNRITDTQYF. CDR3 DNA: TGCGCCAGCAGCCAAGGAAATAGGATCACAGATACGCAGTATTTT.

The chain carries TRBV12-5 and TRBJ2-2; the D call may be TRBD1 or TRBD2 (5 bases each). CDR3 size: 14 residues. Germline lookup yields CDR1 LGHNT and CDR2 FRNRAP. Between the trimmed V and J ends, which lost 1 base and 6 bases, there was a span of 9 bases. The CDR3 here is CASGLGDRPGELFF. The CDR3 DNA sequence: TGTGCTAGTGGTTTGGGGGACCGACCCGGGGAGCTGTTTTTT.

This chain joins TRBV5-8 and TRBJ1-3, with D possibly TRBD2 on 6 matching bases. The J call may be incorrect, as the DNA end agrees better with TRBJ2-2. Germline V gene lookup returns CDR1 SGHTS and CDR2 YDEGEE. This CDR3 spans 14 amino acids. The CDR3 protein is CASSPTRGSLELFF. The CDR3 DNA reads as TGTGCCAGCAGCCCCACGCGGGGCTCTCTAGAGCTGTTTTTT.

This rearrangement joins TRBV5-1 to TRBJ2-3; D unresolved. V lost 4 bases, J lost 4 bases, and 10 bases lay in between. The CDR3 has 13 residues. Germline V gene data show CDR1 as SGHRS and CDR2 as YFSETQ. The DNA of the CDR3 is TGCGCCAGCAGCCGAGATTTATCAGATACGCAGTATTTT. Translation: CASSRDLSDTQYF.

The chain recombines TRBV6-1 with TRBJ2-6, with D maybe TRBD2 (5 bases). V was shortened by 7 bases and J by 0 bases, with 10 bases between the two germline ends. The V gene's germline CDR1 is MNHNS and CDR2 SASEGT. This CDR3 contains 15 residues. CDR3 protein: CASTGVVSGANVLTF. The DNA of the CDR3 is TGTGCCAGCACCGGGGTGGTCTCTGGGGCCAACGTCCTGACTTTC.

The CDR3 spells CASSQGGRGEQYF. The CDR3 DNA reads TGTGCCAGCAGCCAAGGGGGCAGGGGCGAGCAGTACTTC. The J gene is TRBJ2-7, the V gene TRBV14; D is possibly TRBD1 (6 bases). V lost 1 base, J lost 6 bases, and 10 bases lay in between. This CDR3 has 13 residues. Germline values: CDR1 SGHDN, CDR2 FVKESK.

This chain connects TRBV21-1 to TRBJ2-2; the table gives TRBD2 as D, unverified against the DNA. TRBV21-1 is reported as a pseudogene. The CDR3 is 16 amino acids. CDR3 loop: CASSPRGGGITGELFF. The CDR3 DNA is TGTGCCAGCAGCCCTCGGGGGGGCGGAATCACCGGGGAGCTGTTTTTT.

The rearrangement links TRBV11-3 to TRBJ2-1, with TRBD2 identical over 9 bases. This CDR3 spans 16 amino acids. J was trimmed by 6 bases and V by 1 base; bases with no gene match: 7. Germline V lookup: CDR1 SGHNT, CDR2 YENEEA. CDR3 sequence: CASSLGGAGGPNEQFF. CDR3 nucleotides: TGTGCCAGCAGCTTAGGAGGAGCGGGGGGCCCCAATGAGCAGTTCTTC. Full variable domain (missing parts from reference TRBV11-3 and TRBJ2-1): EAGVVQSPRYKIIEKKQPVAFWCNPISGHNTLYWYLQNLGQGPELLIRYENEEAVDDSQLPKDRFSAERLKGVDSTLKIQPAELGDSAVYLCASSLGGAGGPNEQFFGPGTRLTVL.

The chain links TRBV5-4 to TRBJ1-1, with TRBD1 matching over 7 bases. The CDR3 loop spans 15 amino acids. J lost 3 bases, V lost 0 bases, and 5 bases had no gene match. Germline lookup yields CDR1 SGHNT and CDR2 YYREEE (reference sequence). CDR3 in DNA: TGTGCCAGCAGCTTGGAGGGGGCGCTGGACACTGAAGCTTTCTTT. Translating gives CASSLEGALDTEAFF.

J is TRBJ1-6 and V is TRBV4-1, with D uncertain. CDR1 and CDR2 from the germline V gene are MGHRA and YSYEKL. Trimming cost V 2 bases and J 5 bases, with 10 bases left between them. This CDR3 has 15 amino acids. CDR3: CASSQSTGDNSPLHF. DNA for the CDR3: TGCGCCAGCAGCCAATCTACCGGGGATAATTCACCCCTCCACTTT.

The V call is TRBV28, the J call TRBJ2-3; 9 bases are shared with TRBD2. In germline, CDR1 is MDHEN, CDR2 SYDVKM. This CDR3 region has 15 residues. The ends lost 10 bases at V and 6 bases at J; junction bases unmatched: 14. DNA for the CDR3: TGTGCCACCGGGGGTGGGACTAGCCAATTGGATACGCAGTATTTT. Protein product: CATGGGTSQLDTQYF.

The V and J genes are TRBV30 and TRBJ1-2; 9 nucleotides agree with TRBD1. The CDR3 is 16 amino acids. J gave up 4 bases and V 1 base, and 10 bases lay outside the gene matches. CDR1 and CDR2 (germline): GTSNPN, SVGIG (reference sequence). The CDR3: CAWSGEQGAIGYGYTF. CDR3 nucleotide sequence: TGTGCCTGGAGTGGGGAACAGGGGGCGATCGGCTATGGCTACACCTTC.

This chain joins TRBV14 and TRBJ2-1; tentatively, D is TRBD1 or TRBD2 (7 bases each). CDR3 length: 18 residues. V gave up 0 bases and J gave up 0 bases, with 15 bases separating them. Germline V CDR1 and CDR2: SGHDN, FVKESK. As DNA, the CDR3 is TGTGCCAGCAGCCAAGACAGCGGGACAGAAAGCTCCTACAATGAGCAGTTCTTC. Its protein is CASSQDSGTESSYNEQFF.

The chain combines TRBV6-9 with TRBJ1-4; the D gene is possibly TRBD1 (5 bases). The germline gives CDR1 MNHGY, CDR2 SVAAGI. Trimming removed 4 bases from V and 5 bases from J, with 11 bases in between. This CDR3 has 14 amino acids. The CDR3 is CASSSRGRNEKLFF. The CDR3 DNA sequence: TGTGCCAGCAGTTCCCGGGGCCGCAATGAAAAACTGTTTTTT.

The chain uses TRBV5-1 and TRBJ2-1; D possibly corresponds to TRBD2 (5 bases). Trimming took off 0 bases at V and 7 bases at J, with 11 bases between the two ends. The CDR3 covers 14 residues. The germline gives CDR1 SGHRS, CDR2 YFSETQ. The CDR3 DNA follows: TGCGCCAGCAGCTTGGATACTAGTTTTAATGAGCAGTTCTTC. Translating it yields CASSLDTSFNEQFF.

The chain recombines TRBV11-3 with TRBJ2-5; the match to TRBD2 covers 15 bases. V shed 5 bases and J 4 bases; nucleotides not matched to a gene: 5. Germline CDR1 reads SGHNT; CDR2 reads YENEEA. This CDR3 contains 16 residues. CDR3 loop: CASSPRTSGGAETQYF. The DNA for the CDR3 is TGTGCCAGCAGCCCAAGGACTAGCGGGGGGGCAGAGACCCAGTACTTC.

The chain recombines TRBV4-1 with TRBJ2-5, with D uncertain. In germline, CDR1 is MGHRA, CDR2 YSYEKL. The CDR3 covers 15 residues. V lost 5 bases, J lost 3 bases, and 16 bases lay in between. The CDR3 DNA is TGCGCCAGCAGCAAGATTGCCTACAAGGAAGAGACCCAGTACTTC. This sequence encodes CASSKIAYKEETQYF.

V is TRBV6-5 and J is TRBJ2-1; D uncertain. This CDR3 is 11 amino acids long. Germline values: CDR1 MNHEY, CDR2 SVGAGI. Trimming took off 6 bases at V and 4 bases at J, with 4 bases between the two ends. The CDR3, as DNA: TGTGCCAGCAGGAGTTACAATGAGCAGTTCTTC. Residues: CASRSYNEQFF.

The chain couples TRBV5-4 to TRBJ2-3; 12 bases line up with TRBD1. The CDR3 consists of 17 residues. The V gene's germline CDR1 is SGHNT and CDR2 YYREEE (reference sequence). The V gene end was trimmed by 4 bases and the J gene end by 6 bases; junction bases not matched to a gene: 12. CDR3 sequence (DNA): TGTGCCAGCAGCCCCCCGGGACAGGGGGCTGGGAGGGATACGCAGTATTTT. Its translation is CASSPPGQGAGRDTQYF. Based on the CDR3 plus reference TRBV5-4 and TRBJ2-3, the full variable domain is ETGVTQSPTHLIKTRGQQVTLRCSSQSGHNTVSWYQQALGQGPQFIFQYYREEENGRGNFPPRFSGLQFPNYSSELNVNALELDDSALYLCASSPPGQGAGRDTQYFGPGTRLTVL.

V is TRBV29-1 and J is TRBJ2-5, with D maybe TRBD1 (5 bases). The germline V gene encodes CDR1 SQVTM and CDR2 ANQGSEA. The length of the CDR3 is 13 residues. Trimming stripped 3 bases from V and 4 bases from J, with 12 bases between. The CDR3 region is CSVEGQGGETQYF. Written as DNA, the CDR3 is TGCAGCGTTGAGGGGCAGGGTGGAGAGACCCAGTACTTC.

The CDR3: CASSLAPGSEQYF. CDR3 nucleotide sequence: TGTGCCAGCAGCTTGGCCCCAGGGAGCGAGCAGTACTTC. J is TRBJ2-7 and V is TRBV5-6; TRBD1 or TRBD2 may be the D gene (5 bases each). The CDR3 length is 13 residues. V lost 0 bases and J lost 6, with 10 bases in between. CDR1 SGHDT and CDR2 YYEEEE come from the germline V gene.